This T cell receptor beta chain was captured by sequencing in a study of radiotherapy plus CTLA-4 blockade in lung cancer. Background on the study: Overall, 15% to 20% of patients showed an objective response, while 31% attained disease control.

The V and J ends lost 6 bases and 0 bases, in that order; junction bases with no gene match: 11. CDR3 size: 18 residues. CDR1 is SGHTA, CDR2 FQGNSA, per germline. Points from the study as a whole: Dynamics of early blood T cell clones, together with interferon-beta, were reportedly the best predictors of response. Clones derived from tumor TCRs expanded in blood after radiotherapy plus ipilimumab.

The repertoire was sequenced with immunoSEQ multiplex PCR; TCRdb's copy has only in-frame clones and lacks some. This table holds around 40,000 clones, approximately 83% found once. On this clone itself: Antigen specificity is unknown.

Sequencing used peripheral blood, obtained from a patient treated with radiotherapy plus ipilimumab. This receptor was taken from a human donor with non-small cell lung cancer whose response to radiotherapy plus ipilimumab could not be evaluated. The chain joins TRBV7-2 to TRBJ2-5, with 12 bases that match TRBD2. The CDR3 DNA reads TGTGCCAGCAGGGCGGGACTAGCGGGCCCCCCCGACCAAGAGACCCAGTACTTC. Translating gives CASRAGLAGPPDQETQYF.